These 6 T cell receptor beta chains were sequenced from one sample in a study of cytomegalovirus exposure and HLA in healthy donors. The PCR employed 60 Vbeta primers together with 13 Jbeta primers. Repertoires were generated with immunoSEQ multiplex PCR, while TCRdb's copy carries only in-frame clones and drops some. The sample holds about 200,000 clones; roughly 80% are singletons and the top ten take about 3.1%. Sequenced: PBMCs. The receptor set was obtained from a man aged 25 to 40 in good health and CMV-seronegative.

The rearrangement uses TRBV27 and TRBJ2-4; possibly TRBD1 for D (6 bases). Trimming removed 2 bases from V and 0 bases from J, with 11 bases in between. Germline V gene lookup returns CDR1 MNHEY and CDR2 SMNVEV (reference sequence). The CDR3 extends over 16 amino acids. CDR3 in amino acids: CASSLNQGLAKNIQYF. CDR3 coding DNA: TGTGCCAGCAGTTTAAACCAGGGGTTAGCCAAAAACATTCAGTACTTC.

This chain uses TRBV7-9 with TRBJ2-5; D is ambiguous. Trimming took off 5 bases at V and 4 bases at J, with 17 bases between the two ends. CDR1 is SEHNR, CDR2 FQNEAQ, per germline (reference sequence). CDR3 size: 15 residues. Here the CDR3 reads CASSPGGQSRETQYF. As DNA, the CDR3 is TGTGCCAGCAGCCCCGGTGGGCAGTCGAGAGAGACCCAGTACTTC.

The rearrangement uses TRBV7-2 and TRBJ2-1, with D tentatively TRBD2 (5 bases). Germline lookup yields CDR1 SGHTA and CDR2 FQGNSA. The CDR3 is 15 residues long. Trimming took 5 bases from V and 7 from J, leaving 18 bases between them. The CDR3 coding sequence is TGTGCCAGCAGCCCTCCGCACTCGGGGTGGAATGAGCAGTTCTTC. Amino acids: CASSPPHSGWNEQFF.

The CDR3 loop reads CASSLFRLFQGVSYEQYF. In DNA, the CDR3 is TGTGCCAGCAGTTTATTTCGATTATTCCAGGGGGTGTCCTACGAGCAGTACTTC. The chain links TRBV28 to TRBJ2-7, with 7 bases identical to TRBD1. Losses at the gene ends were 1 base for V and 1 base for J; bases not matched to a gene: 13. The CDR3 is 18 amino acids. Germline V CDR1 and CDR2: MDHEN, SYDVKM.

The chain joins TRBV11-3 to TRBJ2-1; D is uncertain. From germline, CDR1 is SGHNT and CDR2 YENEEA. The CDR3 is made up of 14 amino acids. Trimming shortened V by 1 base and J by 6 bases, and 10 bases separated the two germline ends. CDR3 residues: CASSLGAVFNEQFF. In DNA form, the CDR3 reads TGTGCCAGCAGCTTAGGAGCCGTGTTCAATGAGCAGTTCTTC. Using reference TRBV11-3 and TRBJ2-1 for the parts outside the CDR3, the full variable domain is EAGVVQSPRYKIIEKKQPVAFWCNPISGHNTLYWYLQNLGQGPELLIRYENEEAVDDSQLPKDRFSAERLKGVDSTLKIQPAELGDSAVYLCASSLGAVFNEQFFGPGTRLTVL.

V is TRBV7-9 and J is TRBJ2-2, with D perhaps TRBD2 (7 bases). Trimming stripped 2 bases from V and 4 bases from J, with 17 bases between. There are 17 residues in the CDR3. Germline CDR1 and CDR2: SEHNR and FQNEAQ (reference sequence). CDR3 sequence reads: CASSLPRNREGTGELFF. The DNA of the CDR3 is TGTGCCAGCAGCTTACCCAGAAACAGGGAGGGCACCGGGGAGCTGTTTTTT.